The 31 T cell receptor beta chains presented below share a single source sample, sequenced in a study of metastatic and nonmetastatic thyroid tumors. MiXCR re-clonotyped the PCR reads for TCRdb. The sample shows over 30,000 clones, about 31% of them seen only once. No treatment of any kind had been given to any patient before thyroid surgery. The sequenced material came from blood. The receptor source for this set is a female donor with papillary thyroid cancer or a benign thyroid nodule (not recorded which). Some clones in this sample may be carry-over from other donors' samples.

This clone was recorded at least ten times. V is TRBV20-1 and J is TRBJ1-3; 8 bases line up with TRBD1. The germline V gene has CDR1 DFQATT and CDR2 SNEGSKA (reference sequence). The CDR3 runs to 16 residues. V gave up 3 bases and J gave up 4 bases; unmatched junction bases: 11. CDR3 nucleotides: TGCAGTGCTAGGGGTGATGAGACAGGGGCCGGAAACACCATATATTTT. This gives the protein CSARGDETGAGNTIYF.

The sample holds a few counts of this clone. This chain joins TRBV18 and TRBJ1-3; D gene ambiguous. The CDR3 is made up of 14 amino acids. V lost 0 bases and J lost 1, with 4 bases in between. Germline lookup yields CDR1 KGHSH and CDR2 LQKENI. CDR3 sequence (DNA): TGTGCCAGCTCACCACCGAGATCTGGAAACACCATATATTTT. Its protein product is CASSPPRSGNTIYF.

This clone was seen many times. The chain is built from TRBV2 and TRBJ1-1, with D tentatively TRBD1 (6 bases). V dropped 6 bases and J dropped 0 bases, with 11 bases sitting between them. Germline V gene data show CDR1 as SNHLY and CDR2 as FYNNEI. The length of the CDR3 is 14 residues. The CDR3 is CASSQQGMNTEAFF. In nucleotides, the CDR3 is TGTGCCAGCAGCCAACAGGGTATGAACACTGAAGCTTTCTTT.

This clone has ten or more counts. The chain combines TRBV18 with TRBJ2-2; possible D gene TRBD2, 5 bases. Trimming removed 5 bases from V and 4 bases from J, with 23 bases in between. This CDR3 has 18 residues. Germline CDR1 and CDR2: KGHSH and LQKENI. The CDR3 reads CASSSIVILGGRTGELFF. DNA for the CDR3: TGTGCCAGCTCATCAATTGTTATCTTGGGCGGGCGCACCGGGGAGCTGTTTTTT.

Ten or more counts support this clone. The V and J genes are TRBV19 and TRBJ1-2, with a tentative D call TRBD1 (5 bases). CDR3 size: 15 residues. Germline values: CDR1 LNHDA, CDR2 SQIVND (reference sequence). V lost 3 bases to trimming and J lost 7 bases, with 18 bases between them. The CDR3 here is CASSIGAGISSGYTF. The CDR3 nucleotides read TGTGCCAGTAGTATTGGGGCAGGGATAAGCTCTGGCTACACCTTC.

The gene calls are TRBV30 and TRBJ1-2, with D possibly being TRBD1 (5 bases). The CDR3 extends over 10 amino acids. V was shortened by 4 bases and J by 7 bases, with 7 bases between the two germline ends. Germline CDR1 and CDR2: GTSNPN and SVGIG (reference sequence). CDR3 nucleotides: TGTGCCTGGATTGGGGGTGGCTACACCTTC. Translating gives CAWIGGGYTF.

This clone is medium-sized in the sample. The CDR3 DNA is TGCAGTGCTAACGAATTTAACGGGGGAACATCCGAGCAGTACTTC. It codes for CSANEFNGGTSEQYF. V and J are TRBV20-1 and TRBJ2-7; D might be TRBD2 (6 bases). The CDR3 is 15 amino acids. V dropped 4 bases and J dropped 6 bases, with 22 bases sitting between them. Germline V lookup: CDR1 DFQATT, CDR2 SNEGSKA (reference sequence).

This clone was found many times. The same CDR3 is also encoded by other DNA sequences in this sample. The V call is TRBV7-9, the J call TRBJ1-5; D unclear. The ends were cut back, 1 base at V and 0 bases at J, with 1 base in the middle. This CDR3 contains 13 residues. Germline CDR1 and CDR2: SEHNR and FQNEAQ (reference sequence). The CDR3 DNA reads TGTGCCAGCAGCTTAGATAGCAATCAGCCCCAGCATTTT. It specifies CASSLDSNQPQHF.

The chain joins TRBV11-2 to TRBJ1-2; no reliable D call. The V gene lost 5 bases and the J gene lost 4 bases, with 20 bases spanning the gap. Per germline, CDR1 SGHAT and CDR2 FQNNGV. The CDR3 length is 16 residues. DNA for the CDR3: TGTGCCAGCAGCCAAGGGTCACCACGAGCGGGCTATGGCTACACCTTC. Translating gives CASSQGSPRAGYGYTF. Full variable domain (rest looked up from reference TRBV11-2 and TRBJ1-2): EAGVAQSPRYKIIEKRQSVAFWCNPISGHATLYWYQQILGQGPKLLIQFQNNGVVDDSQLPKDRFSAERLKGVDSTLKIQPAKLEDSAVYLCASSQGSPRAGYGYTFGSGTRLTVV.

The chain uses TRBV6-1 and TRBJ2-5; D uncertain. The length of the CDR3 is 16 residues. From germline, CDR1 is MNHNS and CDR2 SASEGT. V shed 1 base and J shed 5 bases, with 17 bases lying between them. Here the CDR3 reads CASSEGALTLRETQYF. CDR3 bases: TGTGCCAGCAGTGAAGGAGCCCTGACCTTGCGTGAGACCCAGTACTTC.

This clone is categorized as medium-sized. This chain connects TRBV6-7 to TRBJ2-7; D is undetermined. TRBV6-7 is an ORF; its function is uncertain. The CDR3 consists of 11 residues. Trimming took off 5 bases at V and 6 bases at J, with 8 bases between the two ends. The CDR3 coding sequence is TGTGCCAGCAGTATCTTCTGCGAGCAGTACTTC. This gives the protein CASSIFCEQYF.

The table lists this clone with a few counts. In this CDR3 the conserved last residue, phenylalanine or tryptophan, is missing, so a read error is likely. The chain has TRBV24-1 and TRBJ2-7, with D perhaps assigned TRBD1 or TRBD2 (5 bases each). The CDR3 loop spans 14 amino acids. CDR1 KGHDR and CDR2 SFDVKD come from the germline V gene. V lost 10 bases and J lost 0, with 15 bases in between. CDR3 sequence (DNA): TGTGCCACGGCCGGGACCGCATCCTCCTACGAGCAGTACTAC. Amino acids: CATAGTASSYEQYY.

This clone is medium-sized within its sample. The chain joins TRBV6-4 to TRBJ2-7, with TRBD1 matching 7 bases. V lost 4 bases, J lost 0 bases, and 6 bases stayed unmatched. Germline assignment: CDR1 MRHNA and CDR2 SNTAGT. This CDR3 contains 15 residues. The CDR3, as DNA: TGTGCCAGCAGTGGTCGGACAGGAAGCTCCTACGAGCAGTACTTC. This codes for CASSGRTGSSYEQYF.

The V gene is TRBV20-1, the J gene TRBJ2-7; D remains unclear. The germline CDR1 and CDR2 sequences are DFQATT and SNEGSKA (reference sequence). CDR3 length equals 11 residues. The V gene lost 2 bases and the J gene lost 4 bases, with 6 bases spanning the gap. CDR3: CSARSIYEQYF. The CDR3, as DNA: TGCAGTGCTAGATCTATTTACGAGCAGTACTTC.

By share, this clone counts as medium-sized. The chain employs TRBV12-3 or TRBV12-4 and TRBJ2-7; no firm D call. With 3 bases removed from V and 2 bases from J, the gap between germline ends came to 8 bases. The CDR3 runs 13 residues. The CDR3 is CASSFGRTYEQYF. The CDR3 DNA is TGTGCCAGCAGTTTCGGCCGGACCTACGAGCAGTACTTC.

By proportion, this clone is medium-sized. The chain employs TRBV6-1 and TRBJ2-7, with D perhaps matching TRBD1 (5 bases). The V and J ends lost 6 bases and 3 bases respectively, with 18 bases between them. This CDR3 region has 15 residues. Germline CDR1 reads MNHNS; CDR2 reads SASEGT. CDR3 DNA sequence: TGTGCCAGCAGCGCCATCCTGACAGAAAACTACGAGCAGTACTTC. It encodes CASSAILTENYEQYF.

This clone is classed as medium-sized (0.01 to 0.1%). The rearrangement uses TRBV6-1 and TRBJ2-1; 9 bases are shared with TRBD2. V lost 1 base and J lost 7; bases outside the gene matches: 8. The CDR3 runs to 16 residues. The germline V gene has CDR1 MNHNS and CDR2 SASEGT. CDR3 amino acids: CASSEEPGLAENEQFF. For the CDR3, the DNA is TGTGCCAGCAGTGAAGAACCGGGACTAGCAGAGAATGAGCAGTTCTTC.

In regard to this clone: A much larger clone sits a single nucleotide away, making a read error possible. Here the CDR3 reads CASIQTCFGNEQFF. The CDR3 nucleotides are TGCGCCAGCATCCAAACGTGTTTCGGGAATGAGCAGTTCTTC. This chain links TRBV4-1 with TRBJ2-1, with D uncertain. This CDR3 has 14 residues. CDR1 and CDR2 (germline): MGHRA, YSYEKL.

In the case of this clone: The CDR3 ends on some other residue instead of the conserved phenylalanine or tryptophan, so this is likely a read error. The chain is built from TRBV6-5 and TRBJ1-1; 10 nucleotides match TRBD1. Germline V lookup: CDR1 MNHEY, CDR2 SVGAGI. V lost 2 bases, J lost 7 bases, and 10 bases stayed unmatched. This CDR3 is 16 amino acids long. The CDR3 protein is CASSYTGTGAWSEAFL. The CDR3 DNA is TGTGCCAGCAGTTACACCGGGACAGGGGCTTGGAGTGAAGCTTTCTTA.

In its sample, this clone was seen a few times. The chain links TRBV10-2 to TRBJ2-1; TRBD2 might be the D (6 bases). This CDR3 region has 11 residues. Germline V gives CDR1 WSHSY, CDR2 SAAADI. The V gene lost 7 bases and the J gene lost 10 bases, with 11 bases spanning the gap. The CDR3 nucleotides are TGCGCCAGCATACTAGCTCGCGAGCAGTTCTTC. Residues: CASILAREQFF.

This clone was seen more than once but under ten times. The chain employs TRBV6-4 and TRBJ2-1; unclear D gene. Germline CDR1 and CDR2: MRHNA and SNTAGT. Trimming removed 3 bases at V and 5 bases at J, with 14 bases between. The CDR3 is 15 residues long. CDR3 in amino acids: CASSEAILANNEQFF. In DNA form, the CDR3 reads TGTGCCAGCAGTGAGGCCATTTTGGCCAACAATGAGCAGTTCTTC.

J is TRBJ2-2 and V is TRBV20-1; a possible D gene is TRBD2 (6 bases). This CDR3 is built from 14 residues. Trimming stripped 5 bases from V and 7 bases from J, with 17 bases between. CDR1 and CDR2 (germline): DFQATT, SNEGSKA (reference sequence). As DNA, the CDR3 is TGCAGTGCTCGCAAGACTAGGAGGGGCGGGGAGCTGTTTTTT. It translates to CSARKTRRGGELFF.

CDR3 nucleotide sequence: TGCAGTGCTATAACAGGGGGCGTTACCGGTCAGCCCCAGCATTTT. This translates into CSAITGGVTGQPQHF. This rearrangement joins TRBV20-1 to TRBJ1-5; 9 positions match TRBD1. CDR3 length: 15 amino acids. V trimming: 4 bases; J trimming: 6 bases; junction bases outside the gene matches: 10. The germline V gene has CDR1 DFQATT and CDR2 SNEGSKA (reference sequence).

This chain connects TRBV4-2 to TRBJ2-3, with TRBD2 matching 8 bases. This CDR3 is built from 16 residues. V lost 2 bases, J lost 7 bases, and 11 bases stayed unmatched. Germline-derived CDR1 and CDR2 are LGHNA and YNFKEQ. CDR3 region: CASSQQAGALLNTQYF. DNA for the CDR3: TGTGCCAGCAGCCAACAAGCGGGGGCCCTTTTAAATACGCAGTATTTT.

The chain has TRBV15 and TRBJ1-2; TRBD1 might be the D (5 bases). The CDR3 extends over 13 amino acids. V gave up 5 bases and J gave up 7 bases, with 14 bases separating them. CDR1 LNHNV and CDR2 YYDKDF come from the germline V gene (reference sequence). CDR3 region: CATSVTGARGYTF. CDR3 in DNA: TGTGCCACCAGCGTAACAGGAGCTCGTGGCTACACCTTC.

At least ten counts were recorded for this clone. The rearrangement links TRBV11-2 to TRBJ1-3, with D hard to call. Germline values: CDR1 SGHAT, CDR2 FQNNGV. Trimming removed 8 bases at V and 0 bases at J, with 8 bases between. This CDR3 comprises 13 residues. CDR3 nucleotide sequence: TGTGCCAGCTCCGGTCTCTCTGGAAACACCATATATTTT. Translation gives CASSGLSGNTIYF.

The J gene is TRBJ2-7, the V gene TRBV20-1; a possible D gene is TRBD2 (5 bases). V was shortened by 3 bases and J by 13 bases, with 25 bases between the two germline ends. CDR1 DFQATT and CDR2 SNEGSKA come from the germline V gene (reference sequence). CDR3 size: 14 residues. The CDR3 loop is CSASRRGWADDHYF. The CDR3 nucleotides read TGCAGTGCTAGCCGTCGCGGGTGGGCCGACGATCATTACTTC.

In this sample, this clone turned up many times. The chain couples TRBV4-1 to TRBJ2-3; D is possibly TRBD2 (5 bases). In germline, CDR1 is MGHRA, CDR2 YSYEKL. The ends were cut back, 1 base at V and 4 bases at J, with 9 bases in the middle. This CDR3 has 14 amino acids. The CDR3 DNA is TGCGCCAGCAGCCAAGGGGGAGCGGCAGATACGCAGTATTTT. Protein: CASSQGGAADTQYF.

This clone is a singleton in its sample. The V call is TRBV5-1, the J call TRBJ1-3; D is undetermined. Germline values: CDR1 SGHRS, CDR2 YFSETQ. V was clipped by 3 bases and J by 0 bases, with 7 bases between them. This CDR3 is built from 14 residues. The CDR3 loop reads CASSSGVSGNTIYF. The CDR3, as DNA: TGCGCCAGCAGCTCCGGAGTCTCTGGAAACACCATATATTTT.

Note on this clone: The CDR3 does not close with the conserved phenylalanine or tryptophan, likely indicating a read error. The rearrangement uses TRBV6-5 and TRBJ2-2; 7 bases are a match to TRBD2. Germline-derived CDR1 and CDR2 are MNHEY and SVGAGI. The CDR3 consists of 15 residues. The CDR3 DNA is TGTGCCAGCGGTTACTCTGGACTAGAAGCCGGGGAGCTGTTTGTT. This codes for CASGYSGLEAGELFV.

V gene TRBV10-1 combines with J gene TRBJ1-5; D might be TRBD1 (6 bases). Judging by the DNA end, TRBJ2-3 fits better; the J call may be wrong. CDR3 length: 13 residues. CDR1 and CDR2 from the germline V gene are WNHNN and SYGVQD (reference sequence). CDR3 in DNA: TGCGCCAGCAGTACAGGGCCTAATCAGCCCCAGTATTTT. This gives the protein CASSTGPNQPQYF.